This entry features one T cell receptor (beta chain) sequence. The antigen remains undetermined. The CDR3 totals 15 residues. Germline values: CDR1 SGHTA, CDR2 FQGNSA. V lost 1 base to trimming and J lost 8 bases, with 12 bases between them. The authors ran a second PCR of about 7 to 11 cycles using a sample-barcoded 5' primer and a J-beta primer mix. CDR3-containing paired-end reads numbering at least 2.5 million came from each sample. MiXCR, applied by TCRdb to the 5' RACE reads, yields one record per CDR3 protein. The sample contains 550,000 to 800,000 distinct CDR3 sequences, about 32% of which appear only once. The sample is drawn from a study of blood T cells in healthy people across ages. Study-wide findings and caveats: PBMCs left unsorted prevented a conclusive naive versus antigen-experienced comparison. Diversity was higher, and naive CD4+ cells more numerous, in long-lived donors than in aged donors.

This rearrangement joins TRBV7-2 to TRBJ1-6; D remains unclear. This clonotype originated in a woman aged 80 or over in good health. Sequencing input: blood. The CDR3 sequence: CASSLEGKGYSPLHF. For the CDR3, the DNA is TGTGCCAGCAGCTTAGAAGGGAAAGGGTATTCACCCCTCCACTTT.